The clone carrying this T cell receptor beta chain was detected ten times or more. Its target is unknown. The sample comes from a study of neurological immune-mediated disorders. General observations from the study: Across subjects, no CDR3 amino acid sequence appeared in expanded clones of more than one subject, a finding that suggested private repertoires in all groups.

The cDNA was generated by 5'RACE with 10-nucleotide random UMIs. TCRdb called the 5' RACE reads again in MiXCR, with one record for every CDR3 protein. The sample lists 40,000 to 50,000 distinct CDR3 sequences; 10% were seen once. The CDR3 has 14 residues. CDR1 and CDR2 (germline): LGHDT, YNNKEL (reference sequence). V lost 0 bases, J lost 4 bases, and 9 bases lay in between. The source material was PBMCs. The chain carries TRBV3-1 and TRBJ1-1; possibly TRBD1 for D (6 bases). The sequence was obtained from a woman aged 40 to 50 with HTLV-1-associated myelopathy (HAM/TSP). The CDR3 sequence: CASSQDRRGTEAFF. CDR3 coding DNA: TGTGCCAGCAGCCAAGACCGCAGGGGCACTGAAGCTTTCTTT.